The source of this T cell receptor beta chain is a study of Graves' ophthalmopathy and Graves' hyperthyroidism. The study, taken as a whole, reports: Clonotypes were expanded in thyroid at above 0.001 frequency, and most also appeared in blood.

In regard to this clonotype: Its target is unknown. An end of the junction does not agree with germline; a read error may underlie this.

Researchers took RNA transcripts and amplified TCR beta CDR3 regions from them. HTBI-primed RT-PCR formed the first round, and a multiplex PCR formed the second. Via MiXCR, TCRdb re-called the multiplex PCR reads, giving one row per CDR3 protein. The data show a few hundred thousand distinct CDR3 sequences, roughly 15% seen once. Germline assignment: CDR1 SEHNR and CDR2 FQNEAQ (reference sequence). This CDR3 region has 15 residues. The clonotype comes from an adult man with Graves' ophthalmopathy. The material sequenced was peripheral blood. The gene calls are TRBV7-9 and TRBJ2-5; D is possibly TRBD1 or TRBD2 (5 bases each). CDR3 nucleotide sequence: TGTGCCAGCAGCTTAGGACAGAGGGGCGGCGAGACACAGTACTTC. Translated: CASSLGQRGGETQYF.